The rows below give T cell receptor beta chains drawn from one sample of a study of T cell responses to AZD1222 COVID-19 vaccine. The data were produced by immunoSEQ multiplex PCR, yet TCRdb's version contains in-frame clones alone and is incomplete. The sample shows 100,000 to 150,000 clones, about 89% of them seen only once. The sequences come from peripheral blood, collected 28 days after the second AZD1222 dose. Every receptor here comes from an adult who received the AZD1222 COVID-19 vaccine. Each CDR3 is given with its conserved first and last residue.

J	V	CDR3
TRBJ1-6	TRBV28	CASSLFMATPNSPLHF
TRBJ1-1	TRBV5-5	CASSVGQGNTEAFF
TRBJ1-4	TRBV12-5	CASRARPNEKLFF
TRBJ2-1	TRBV19	CASSLGQGPRRQFF
TRBJ1-6	TRBV28	CASSSRDTVNSPLHF
TRBJ2-7	TRBV9	CASSVEAGSYEQYF
TRBJ1-5	TRBV9	CASSVGGPNQPQHF
TRBJ2-7	TRBV27	CASSSGQGVYEQYF
TRBJ1-2	TRBV7-5	CARSFHRIYYYGYTF
TRBJ2-7	TRBV29-1	CSAAGTVNYEQYF
TRBJ1-3	TRBV28	CASSFESSGNTIYF
TRBJ1-3	TRBV30	CAWSVGPGNTIYF
TRBJ1-5	TRBV5-1	CASSLRDRGRGQPQHF
TRBJ2-1	TRBV3-1/TRBV3-2	CASSRLGGTSGYNEQFF
TRBJ1-6	TRBV10-3	CAISDRDDSPLHF
TRBJ2-7	TRBV7-9	CASSFTGLNYEQYF
TRBJ1-6	TRBV11-3	CASSSGTGVQALHF
TRBJ1-1	TRBV28	CASSFPDSGTEAFF
TRBJ2-5	TRBV4-1	CASGPGRLYF
TRBJ2-3	TRBV5-1	CASSLAQVKDTQYF